The 13 T cell receptor beta chains reported below all come from one sample, sequenced in a study of T cell changes during pregnancy in multiple sclerosis. Here immunoSEQ multiplex PCR was the method, and the copy in TCRdb shows in-frame clones only, minus some. The sample lists 17,000 or so clones, approximately 81% occurring once. Here the sequenced sample was CD8+ T cells from peripheral blood mononuclear cells, taken in the third trimester of pregnancy. All receptors derive from a female donor in good health, enrolled as a control in a pregnancy study.

The chain employs TRBV7-8 and TRBJ1-2, with 8 nucleotides matching TRBD1. The CDR3 sequence is 15 residues long. The germline gives CDR1 SGHVS, CDR2 FQNEAQ. Germline trimming cut 2 bases from V and 4 bases from J; bases unmatched to any gene: 6. CDR3 sequence (DNA): TGTGCCAGCAGCTTAAAGGCAGGGGGCAGCTATGGCTACACCTTC. Its translation is CASSLKAGGSYGYTF.

The table lists this clone with many counts. The chain links TRBV9 to TRBJ1-1; TRBD1 aligns across 7 bases. CDR3 length: 14 amino acids. CDR1 and CDR2 (germline): SGDLS, YYNGEE. V lost 6 bases, J lost 3 bases, and 8 bases stayed unmatched. The CDR3 nucleotides are TGTGCCAGCACCCTACTGGACAGGCACACTGAAGCTTTCTTT. Translation gives CASTLLDRHTEAFF.

This chain uses TRBV9 with TRBJ2-5, with D perhaps TRBD1 (6 bases). Looked up from germline, CDR1 is SGDLS and CDR2 is YYNGEE. The CDR3 has 12 amino acids. The V end was cut by 7 bases, the J end by 7 bases, with 14 bases between. Here the CDR3 reads CASGGHKTTQYF. The CDR3 DNA reads TGTGCCAGCGGGGGACACAAGACGACCCAGTACTTC.

The sample holds a few counts of this clone. The V and J genes are TRBV7-2 and TRBJ1-6; TRBD1 is a possible D gene (6 bases). The CDR3 contains 15 residues. V was clipped by 4 bases and J by 5 bases, with 12 bases between them. Germline V gives CDR1 SGHTA, CDR2 FQGNSA. CDR3 residues: CASSSEQGNNSPLHF. CDR3 bases: TGTGCCAGCAGCTCGGAACAGGGAAATAATTCACCCCTCCACTTT.

This chain joins TRBV6-5 and TRBJ2-7, with 7 bases aligning to TRBD1. The CDR3 runs 12 residues. The germline V gene encodes CDR1 MNHEY and CDR2 SVGAGI. Unmatched junction bases numbered 2, after V lost 7 bases and J lost 2 bases. The CDR3, as DNA: TGTGCCAGCAAGGGGACAGCCTACGAGCAGTACTTC. This gives the protein CASKGTAYEQYF.

The V and J genes are TRBV5-4 and TRBJ1-2; TRBD1 is a possible D gene (5 bases). The CDR3 has 15 residues. From germline, CDR1 is SGHNT and CDR2 YYREEE (reference sequence). V lost 0 bases to trimming and J lost 6 bases, with 15 bases between them. In DNA, the CDR3 is TGTGCCAGCAGCTTGGGGATCAGGGATTGGGATGGCTACACCTTC. Encoded protein: CASSLGIRDWDGYTF.

The chain's CDR3 is CASSIALTEENTEAFF. For the CDR3, the DNA is TGTGCCAGTAGTATAGCTCTGACAGAAGAAAACACTGAAGCTTTCTTT. This rearrangement joins TRBV19 to TRBJ1-1; maybe TRBD1 (5 bases). CDR1 and CDR2 (germline): LNHDA, SQIVND (reference sequence). V lost 1 base to trimming and J lost 2 bases, with 14 bases between them. The CDR3 is made up of 16 amino acids.

The chain joins TRBV29-1 to TRBJ1-1; D is unresolved. The V and J ends lost 1 base and 1 base respectively, with 13 bases between them. Germline lookup yields CDR1 SQVTM and CDR2 ANQGSEA. This CDR3 is 15 amino acids long. CDR3 amino acids: CSVEGLVSGNTEAFF. The CDR3 region has the DNA TGCAGCGTTGAAGGGCTGGTAAGTGGGAACACTGAAGCTTTCTTT.

This chain joins TRBV9 and TRBJ1-2; 7 nucleotides line up with TRBD1. CDR3 size: 15 residues. Germline loops: CDR1 SGDLS, CDR2 YYNGEE. The V and J ends lost 4 bases and 6 bases, in that order; junction bases with no gene match: 12. CDR3 in amino acids: CASSPWTGAKDGYTF. CDR3 bases: TGTGCCAGCAGCCCCTGGACAGGCGCTAAGGATGGCTACACCTTC.

CDR3 nucleotides: TGTGCCAGCAGCCAAGCCCAGGGGGCAAACACTGAAGCTTTCTTT. This sequence encodes CASSQAQGANTEAFF. This chain links TRBV4-2 with TRBJ1-1; 8 bases match TRBD1. With 1 base clipped from V and 2 bases from J, the junction kept 3 bases outside the gene matches. The germline gives CDR1 LGHNA, CDR2 YNFKEQ. This CDR3 is 15 amino acids long.

This clone was observed a handful of times. The chain recombines TRBV6-1 with TRBJ1-1; D gene ambiguous. This CDR3 spans 11 amino acids. CDR1 and CDR2 from the germline V gene are MNHNS and SASEGT. V was pared by 3 bases and J by 6 bases, with 5 bases between. The CDR3 region is CASSEVAEAFF. For the CDR3, the DNA is TGTGCCAGCAGTGAGGTAGCTGAAGCTTTCTTT.

The rearrangement joins TRBV27 to TRBJ1-2, with TRBD1 matching over 7 bases. The V gene's germline CDR1 is MNHEY and CDR2 SMNVEV (reference sequence). The CDR3 loop spans 18 amino acids. V was clipped by 4 bases and J by 0 bases; unmatched bases: 14. CDR3 loop: CASSSLLEQGLPNYGYTF. The CDR3 DNA reads TGTGCCAGCAGTTCCCTCCTCGAACAGGGGCTTCCTAACTATGGCTACACCTTC.

The V and J genes are TRBV4-3 and TRBJ1-2; TRBD1 might be the D (5 bases). The germline gives CDR1 LGHNA, CDR2 YSLEER. V lost 0 bases and J 1 base, leaving 9 bases between the germline ends. The CDR3 has 15 residues. DNA of the CDR3: TGCGCCAGCAGCCAAGATACGGGGGGTAACTATGGCTACACCTTC. Translation: CASSQDTGGNYGYTF.